This paragraph covers one TCR beta chain sequence. This sample is drawn from a study of T cell changes during pregnancy in multiple sclerosis. The assay was immunoSEQ multiplex PCR, and TCRdb's table has in-frame clones only and misses some. The table shows almost 35,000 clones, with around nine tenths occurring only once. Germline values: CDR1 SNHLY, CDR2 FYNNEI. The germline V and J ends were trimmed by 0 bases and 3 bases, with 14 bases remaining between them. The CDR3 runs 16 residues. The sequencing used CD8+ T cells from peripheral blood mononuclear cells, collected before pregnancy. The V call is TRBV2, the J call TRBJ1-2; D is perhaps TRBD1 (5 bases). This receptor was identified in a female donor with multiple sclerosis, enrolled in a pregnancy study. The CDR3 sequence: CASSEAVAGLHYGYTF. CDR3 nucleotide sequence: TGTGCCAGCAGTGAAGCGGTTGCAGGGCTCCACTATGGCTACACCTTC.